A selection of T cell receptor beta chains follows, all from one sample in a study of a mutant IDH1 vaccine in newly diagnosed glioma. Generated by immunoSEQ multiplex PCR, the TCRdb table keeps only in-frame clones and is missing some. The data hold tens of thousands of clones, with around 81% observed a single time. No cognate antigen is known for these TCRs. The sequencing here drew on PBMCs, taken from a glioma patient whose treatment included an IDH1 peptide vaccine. The receptors come from a man in his forties or fifties with glioma. The CDR3 runs from the conserved cysteine through the conserved F or W.

TRBV28	TRBJ2-7	13	CASSLQTAPSQYF
TRBV28	TRBJ1-2	14	CASSLLPLGYGYTF
TRBV14	TRBJ1-2	15	CASSQGWTGGHGYTF
TRBV6-6	TRBJ1-1	13	CASTKETQGGAFF
TRBV2	TRBJ1-5	18	CASTDPRTGGLGNQPQHF
TRBV19	TRBJ1-2	19	CASSTRQGALPYRPYGYTF
TRBV2	TRBJ1-1	13	CASSGLRTGGAFF
TRBV18	TRBJ2-3	15	CASSPRPQSADTQYF
TRBV25-1	TRBJ2-2	16	CASNPGTGGATGELFF
TRBV7-6	TRBJ2-3	15	CASSLRDRFTDTQYF
TRBV30	TRBJ2-5	12	CAWSVLQQTQYF